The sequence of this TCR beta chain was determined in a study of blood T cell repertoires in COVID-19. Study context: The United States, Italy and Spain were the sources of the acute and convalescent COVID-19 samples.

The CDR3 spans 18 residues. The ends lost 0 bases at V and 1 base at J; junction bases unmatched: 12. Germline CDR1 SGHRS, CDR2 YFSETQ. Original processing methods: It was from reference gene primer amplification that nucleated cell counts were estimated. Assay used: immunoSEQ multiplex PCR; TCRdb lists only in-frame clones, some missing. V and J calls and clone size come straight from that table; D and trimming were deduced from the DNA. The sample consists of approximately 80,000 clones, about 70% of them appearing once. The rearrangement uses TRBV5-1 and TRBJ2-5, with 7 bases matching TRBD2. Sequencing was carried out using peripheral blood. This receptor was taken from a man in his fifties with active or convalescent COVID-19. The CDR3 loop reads CASSLGGLAEWGQETQYF. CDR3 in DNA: TGCGCCAGCAGCTTGGGGGGTCTAGCGGAGTGGGGCCAAGAGACCCAGTACTTC.